This T cell receptor beta chain was found in a study of CD8+CD57+ T cells in acquired aplastic anemia. This clonotype was seen ten or more times. Its antigen is as yet unknown. Study results and caveats: Approximately 28 CD8+ CDR3 sequences were shared between patients and controls.

The TCR beta profiling, which covered VDJ combination and CDR3 sequence, was carried out using genomic DNA as the template. TCRdb recomputed calls from the reads with MiXCR, one row per CDR3 protein. This sample yields some 130,000 distinct CDR3 sequences, of which around two fifths are seen a single time; roughly 8.1% belongs to the top ten. Deletions cut 3 bases from V and 1 base from J, with 6 bases between. CDR1 and CDR2 (germline): GTSNPN, SVGIG (reference sequence). The CDR3 spans 12 residues. The TCR comes from a human donor in good health, serving as a control. Sequenced sample: sorted CD4+, CD8+, or CD8+CD57+ T cells (not recorded which) from PBMCs. V gene TRBV30 combines with J gene TRBJ1-2; D unclear. The CDR3 sequence: CAWSFNNYGYTF. The CDR3 DNA reads as TGTGCCTGGAGCTTCAATAACTATGGCTACACCTTC.